The rows below give T cell receptor beta chains drawn from one sample of a study of control samples from healthy donors and cancer patients. Profiling relied on immunoSEQ multiplex PCR, and the TCRdb table lists in-frame clones only, not all of them. This sample carries under 450,000 clones, 75% to 95% of them seen once, and the ten largest clones take 5% to 7%. The sequencing input was PBMCs. Receptor source: a man aged 40-50 years with head and neck cancer. Each CDR3 is given with its conserved first and last residue. The D gene is left open where the match is weak. Clone size, where shown, is once, few, many, or a class for clones that have expanded.

J: TRBJ2-5; D: .; size: .; V: TRBV7-2; CDR3: CASSPPPHGETQYF; DNA: TGTGCCAGCAGCCCTCCCCCCCACGGAGAGACCCAGTACTTC
J: TRBJ1-1; D: TRBD1; size: .; V: TRBV5-1; CDR3: CASSPGTGLTFMNTEAFF; DNA: TGCGCCAGCAGCCCGGGGACAGGCCTTACTTTTATGAACACTGAAGCTTTCTTT
J: TRBJ1-3; D: .; size: .; V: TRBV7-8; CDR3: CASSLQGSGNTIYF; DNA: TGTGCCAGCAGCTTACAGGGCTCTGGAAACACCATATATTTT
J: TRBJ2-3; D: .; size: .; V: TRBV18; CDR3: CASSPGRKPSTDTQYF; DNA: TGTGCCAGCTCACCCGGGCGCAAGCCTAGCACAGATACGCAGTATTTT
J: TRBJ2-1; D: .; size: .; V: TRBV6-4; CDR3: CASSDRDGSSYNEQFF; DNA: TGTGCCAGCAGTGACAGGGACGGGAGCTCCTACAATGAGCAGTTCTTC
J: TRBJ2-7; D: .; size: few; V: TRBV9; CDR3: CASSGTGYEQYF; DNA: TGTGCCAGCAGCGGCACAGGTTACGAGCAGTACTTC
J: TRBJ2-7; D: .; size: .; V: TRBV2; CDR3: CFLQVPSSYEQYF; DNA: TGTTTCCTTCAGGTACCCAGCTCCTACGAGCAGTACTTC
J: TRBJ2-7; D: .; size: .; V: TRBV9; CDR3: CASRDGLTGEQYF; DNA: TGTGCCAGCAGAGACGGACTAACGGGGGAGCAGTACTTC
J: TRBJ1-4; D: .; size: .; V: TRBV5-4; CDR3: CARRLGLNEKLFF; DNA: TGTGCCAGGCGCTTGGGACTTAATGAAAAACTGTTTTTT
J: TRBJ2-1; D: TRBD1; size: .; V: TRBV2; CDR3: CASRPRDRVEYEQFF; DNA: TGTGCCAGCAGGCCCCGGGACAGGGTGGAATATGAGCAGTTCTTC
J: TRBJ1-6; D: .; size: .; V: TRBV30; CDR3: CAWSVGRGSSPLHF; DNA: TGTGCCTGGAGTGTAGGCAGGGGATCTTCACCCCTCCACTTT
J: TRBJ2-6; D: TRBD1; size: .; V: TRBV28; CDR3: CASLPHTGGASGANVLTF; DNA: TGTGCCAGCCTGCCTCATACAGGGGGCGCTTCTGGGGCCAACGTCCTGACTTTC
J: TRBJ2-1; D: .; size: .; V: TRBV11-2; CDR3: CASSLWESGGNEQFF; DNA: TGTGCCAGCAGCTTATGGGAATCGGGCGGCAATGAGCAGTTCTTC
J: TRBJ1-2; D: TRBD1; size: few; V: TRBV24-1; CDR3: CATRFGQDYGYTF; DNA: TGTGCCACCAGATTTGGACAGGACTATGGCTACACCTTC
J: TRBJ2-3; D: TRBD1; size: .; V: TRBV5-1; CDR3: CASSLTTGADTQYF; DNA: TGCGCCAGCAGCCTAACGACAGGGGCAGATACGCAGTATTTT
J: TRBJ2-5; D: .; size: .; V: TRBV27; CDR3: CATWVRPETQYF; DNA: TGTGCCACATGGGTCCGTCCGGAGACCCAGTACTTC
J: TRBJ1-2; D: TRBD1; size: once; V: TRBV6-5; CDR3: CASTPDRGLGYTF; DNA: TGTGCCAGCACCCCCGACAGGGGGCTTGGCTACACCTTC
J: TRBJ1-5; D: TRBD1; size: .; V: TRBV6-5; CDR3: CASSNLDREAQPQHF; DNA: TGTGCCAGCAGTAACCTAGACAGGGAGGCTCAGCCCCAGCATTTT
J: TRBJ2-6; D: .; size: once; V: TRBV11-2; CDR3: CASSASSSGANVLTF; DNA: TGTGCCAGCAGCGCCTCTAGCTCTGGGGCCAACGTCCTGACTTTC
J: TRBJ1-5; D: .; size: .; V: TRBV19; CDR3: CASMRRESNQPQHF; DNA: TGTGCCAGTATGAGGCGGGAGAGCAATCAGCCCCAGCATTTT
J: TRBJ2-7; D: TRBD1; size: .; V: TRBV28; CDR3: CSILGDRDYEQYF; DNA: TGTAGCATATTGGGGGACAGGGACTACGAGCAGTACTTC
J: TRBJ1-1; D: .; size: .; V: TRBV6-8; CDR3: CAVTPGFGAEAFF; DNA: TGTGCCGTCACCCCAGGGTTCGGTGCTGAAGCTTTCTTT
J: TRBJ2-1; D: TRBD1; size: few; V: TRBV24-1; CDR3: CATSGQGIEQFF; DNA: TGTGCCACCAGTGGACAGGGGATTGAGCAGTTCTTC
J: TRBJ2-7; D: .; size: .; V: TRBV6-5; CDR3: CASKGMGYEQYF; DNA: TGTGCCAGCAAGGGGATGGGCTACGAGCAGTACTTC
J: TRBJ2-1; D: TRBD1; size: .; V: TRBV11-3; CDR3: CASSQDRALVNEQFF; DNA: TGTGCCAGCAGCCAGGACAGGGCTCTAGTGAATGAGCAGTTCTTC
J: TRBJ2-7; D: .; size: .; V: TRBV3-1/TRBV3-2; CDR3: CASSQAISEQYF; DNA: TGTGCCAGCAGCCAAGCGATTTCCGAGCAGTACTTC
J: TRBJ2-7; D: TRBD1; size: .; V: TRBV30; CDR3: CAWSVDRAYEQYF; DNA: TGTGCCTGGAGTGTGGACAGGGCCTACGAGCAGTACTTC
J: TRBJ2-2; D: .; size: .; V: TRBV7-3; CDR3: CASSSRNTGELFF; DNA: TGTGCCAGCAGCTCGCGAAACACCGGGGAGCTGTTTTTT
J: TRBJ1-2; D: .; size: .; V: TRBV7-2; CDR3: CASSLEVQTNYGYTF; DNA: TGTGCCAGCAGCTTAGAGGTCCAGACTAACTATGGCTACACCTTC
J: TRBJ1-5; D: .; size: .; V: TRBV6-5; CDR3: CASGSLGGQPQHF; DNA: TGTGCCAGCGGTTCTTTGGGCGGTCAGCCCCAGCATTTT
J: TRBJ2-5; D: .; size: .; V: TRBV5-1; CDR3: CASSFRGEETQYF; DNA: TGCGCCAGCAGCTTCAGGGGAGAAGAGACCCAGTACTTC
J: TRBJ2-1; D: .; size: .; V: TRBV6-5; CDR3: CASSRNEQFF; DNA: TGTGCCAGCAGTCGAAATGAGCAGTTCTTC
J: TRBJ1-4; D: TRBD1; size: .; V: TRBV9; CDR3: CASNRGPNEKLFF; DNA: TGTGCCAGTAACAGGGGCCCAAACGAAAAACTGTTTTTT
J: TRBJ1-1; D: .; size: .; V: TRBV6-5; CDR3: CASGGQGGGGTEAFF; DNA: TGTGCCAGCGGGGGGCAGGGTGGTGGTGGCACTGAAGCTTTCTTT
J: TRBJ2-3; D: TRBD1; size: .; V: TRBV19; CDR3: CASSIDPNTGTGVGTDTQYF; DNA: TGTGCCAGTAGTATAGACCCTAACACCGGGACAGGGGTGGGCACAGATACGCAGTATTTT
J: TRBJ1-5; D: TRBD1; size: .; V: TRBV6-2/TRBV6-3; CDR3: CASSLLSQGNQPQHF; DNA: TGTGCCAGCAGTCTTCTATCACAGGGGAATCAGCCCCAGCATTTT
J: TRBJ1-6; D: .; size: .; V: TRBV2; CDR3: CASRSSYNSPLHF; DNA: TGTGCCAGCAGGAGCTCCTATAATTCACCCCTCCACTTT
J: TRBJ2-3; D: TRBD2; size: .; V: TRBV11-2; CDR3: CASSLWRERADTQYF; DNA: TGTGCCAGCAGCTTATGGCGGGAGAGGGCAGATACGCAGTATTTT
J: TRBJ1-5; D: TRBD1; size: few; V: TRBV7-9; CDR3: CASSATGGSNQPQHF; DNA: TGTGCCAGCAGCGCCACAGGGGGGAGCAATCAGCCCCAGCATTTT
J: TRBJ2-2; D: .; size: .; V: TRBV4-1; CDR3: CASSGFENTGELFF; DNA: TGCGCCAGCAGCGGCTTTGAGAACACCGGGGAGCTGTTTTTT
J: TRBJ2-5; D: .; size: once; V: TRBV28; CDR3: CASSTRGTQYF; DNA: TGTGCCAGCAGTACCCGAGGGACCCAGTACTTC
J: TRBJ2-7; D: .; size: .; V: TRBV2; CDR3: CASSDSGRGRNEQYF; DNA: TGTGCCAGCAGTGATTCTGGACGGGGGAGGAACGAGCAGTACTTC
J: TRBJ2-6; D: .; size: .; V: TRBV29-1; CDR3: CSVSLQGANVLTF; DNA: TGCAGCGTAAGCCTACAGGGGGCCAACGTCCTGACTTTC
J: TRBJ1-2; D: .; size: .; V: TRBV5-6; CDR3: CASSLNHASLYGYTF; DNA: TGTGCCAGCAGCTTGAACCACGCCTCTCTCTATGGCTACACCTTC
J: TRBJ1-1; D: .; size: few; V: TRBV20-1; CDR3: CSASLPGRANTEAFF; DNA: TGCAGTGCTAGTCTCCCAGGGCGAGCGAACACTGAAGCTTTCTTT
J: TRBJ1-2; D: .; size: .; V: TRBV3-1/TRBV3-2; CDR3: CASSQEQHYGYTF; DNA: TGTGCCAGCAGCCAAGAACAACACTATGGCTACACCTTC
J: TRBJ1-4; D: TRBD1; size: .; V: TRBV9; CDR3: CASRGTGEDEKLFF; DNA: TGTGCCAGCAGGGGGACAGGGGAGGATGAAAAACTGTTTTTT
J: TRBJ1-2; D: .; size: .; V: TRBV4-3; CDR3: CASSQEGNYQGYTF; DNA: TGCGCCAGCAGCCAAGAAGGTAACTATCAAGGCTACACCTTC
J: TRBJ1-2; D: .; size: .; V: TRBV4-1; CDR3: CASKGDGYFAADGYTF; DNA: TGCGCCAGCAAAGGGGACGGATATTTCGCGGCTGATGGCTACACCTTC
J: TRBJ2-1; D: TRBD2; size: .; V: TRBV6-4; CDR3: CASSELAGAYNEQFF; DNA: TGTGCCAGCAGTGAACTAGCGGGGGCATACAATGAGCAGTTCTTC